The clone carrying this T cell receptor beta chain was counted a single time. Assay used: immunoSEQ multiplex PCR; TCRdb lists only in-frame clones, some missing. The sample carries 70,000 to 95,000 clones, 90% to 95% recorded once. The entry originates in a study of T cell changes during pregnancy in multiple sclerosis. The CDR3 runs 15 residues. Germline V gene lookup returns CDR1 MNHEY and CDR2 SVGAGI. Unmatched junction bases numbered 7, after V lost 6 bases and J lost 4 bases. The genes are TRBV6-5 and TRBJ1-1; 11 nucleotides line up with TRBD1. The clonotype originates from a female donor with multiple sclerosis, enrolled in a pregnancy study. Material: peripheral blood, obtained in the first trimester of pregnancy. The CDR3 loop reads CASRKGQGAFTEAFF. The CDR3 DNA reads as TGTGCCAGCAGAAAAGGACAGGGGGCGTTCACTGAAGCTTTCTTT.